This T cell receptor (beta chain) was identified during a study of CD4+ T cells in melanoma. Study-level results: CD8+ T cell, macrophage and B cell function reportedly correlated with neoantigen-specific CD4+ T cells.

This clone came up a few times. As yet, its antigen is unknown. Germline V gene data show CDR1 as SGHRS and CDR2 as YFSETQ. Trimming took 2 bases from V and 6 from J, leaving 8 bases between them. This CDR3 spans 13 amino acids. Method: immunoSEQ multiplex PCR; TCRdb's copy keeps in-frame clones and lacks some. The sample holds over 8,000 clones, under 75% seen once. This rearrangement joins TRBV5-1 to TRBJ2-2; a weak D match, TRBD1 (5 bases). This sequence originates from a human donor with melanoma. The sequenced sample consisted of cells from a culture (not recorded whether cultured in vitro). CDR3 nucleotide sequence: TGCGCCAGCAGCTTAGGGGCCTCCGGGGAGCTGTTTTTT. This translates into CASSLGASGELFF. The full variable domain, its missing parts supplied by reference TRBV5-1 and TRBJ2-2, is KAGVTQTPRYLIKTRGQQVTLSCSPISGHRSVSWYQQTPGQGLQFLFEYFSETQRNKGNFPGRFSGRQFSNSRSEMNVSTLELGDSALYLCASSLGASGELFFGEGSRLTVL.